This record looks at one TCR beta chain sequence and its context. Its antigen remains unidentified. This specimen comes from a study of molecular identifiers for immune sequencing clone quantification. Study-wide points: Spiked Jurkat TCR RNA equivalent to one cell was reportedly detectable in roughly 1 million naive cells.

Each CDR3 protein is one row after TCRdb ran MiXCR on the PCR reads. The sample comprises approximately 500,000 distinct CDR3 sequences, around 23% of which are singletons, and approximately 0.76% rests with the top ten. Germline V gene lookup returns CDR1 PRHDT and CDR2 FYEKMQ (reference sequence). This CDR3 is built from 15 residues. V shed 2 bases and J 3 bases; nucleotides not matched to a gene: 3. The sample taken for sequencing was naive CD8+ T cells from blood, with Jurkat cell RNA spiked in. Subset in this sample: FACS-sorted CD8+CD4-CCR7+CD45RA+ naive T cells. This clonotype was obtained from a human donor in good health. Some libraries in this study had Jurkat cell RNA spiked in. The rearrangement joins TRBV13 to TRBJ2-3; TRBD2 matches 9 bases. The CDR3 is CASSLQRGETDTQYF. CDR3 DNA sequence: TGTGCCAGCAGCTTACAGCGGGGGGAGACAGATACGCAGTATTTT.